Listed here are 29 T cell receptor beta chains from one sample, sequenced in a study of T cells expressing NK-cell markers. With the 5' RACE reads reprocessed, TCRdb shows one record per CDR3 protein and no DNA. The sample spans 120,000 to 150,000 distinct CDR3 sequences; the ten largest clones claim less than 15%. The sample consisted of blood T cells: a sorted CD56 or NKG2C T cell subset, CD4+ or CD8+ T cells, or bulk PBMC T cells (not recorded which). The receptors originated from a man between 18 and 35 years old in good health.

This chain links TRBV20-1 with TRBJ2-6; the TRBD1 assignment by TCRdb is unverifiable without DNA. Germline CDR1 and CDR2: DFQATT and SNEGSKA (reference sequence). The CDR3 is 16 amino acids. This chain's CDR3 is CSATRTASSGANVLTF.

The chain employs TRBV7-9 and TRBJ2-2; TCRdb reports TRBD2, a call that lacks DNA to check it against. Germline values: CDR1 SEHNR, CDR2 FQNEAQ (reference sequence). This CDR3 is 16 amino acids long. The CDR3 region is CASRSPVGGSAGELFF.

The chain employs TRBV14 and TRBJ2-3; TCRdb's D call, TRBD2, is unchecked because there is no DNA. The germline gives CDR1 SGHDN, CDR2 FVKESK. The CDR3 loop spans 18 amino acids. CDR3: CASSQAGPIWPSTDTQYF.

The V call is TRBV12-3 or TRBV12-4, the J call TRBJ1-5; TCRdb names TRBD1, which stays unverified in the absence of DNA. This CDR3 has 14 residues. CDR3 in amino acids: CASSFGGLDQPQHF.

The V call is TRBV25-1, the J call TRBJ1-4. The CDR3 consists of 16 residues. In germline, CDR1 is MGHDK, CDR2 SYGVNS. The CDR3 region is CASSEFLGATNEKLFF.

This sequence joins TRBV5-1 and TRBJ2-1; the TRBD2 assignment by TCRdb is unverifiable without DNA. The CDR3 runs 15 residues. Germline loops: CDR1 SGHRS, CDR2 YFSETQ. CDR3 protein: CASSWASGRASEQFF.

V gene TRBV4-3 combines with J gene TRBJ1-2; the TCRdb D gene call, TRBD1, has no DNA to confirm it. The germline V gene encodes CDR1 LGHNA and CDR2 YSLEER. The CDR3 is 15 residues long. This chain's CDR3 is CASSQNRGPSYGYTF.

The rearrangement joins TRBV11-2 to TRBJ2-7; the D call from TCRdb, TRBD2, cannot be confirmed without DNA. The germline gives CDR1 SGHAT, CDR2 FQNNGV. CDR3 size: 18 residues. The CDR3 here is CASSRGLAGPIVSYEQYF. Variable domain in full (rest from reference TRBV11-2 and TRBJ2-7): EAGVAQSPRYKIIEKRQSVAFWCNPISGHATLYWYQQILGQGPKLLIQFQNNGVVDDSQLPKDRFSAERLKGVDSTLKIQPAKLEDSAVYLCASSRGLAGPIVSYEQYFGPGTRLTVT.

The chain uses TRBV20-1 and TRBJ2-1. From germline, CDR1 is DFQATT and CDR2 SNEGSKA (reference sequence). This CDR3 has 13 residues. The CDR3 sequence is CSARVKENNEQFF.

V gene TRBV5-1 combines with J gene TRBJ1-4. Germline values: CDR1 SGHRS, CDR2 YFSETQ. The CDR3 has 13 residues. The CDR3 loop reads CASSLLQNEKLFF.

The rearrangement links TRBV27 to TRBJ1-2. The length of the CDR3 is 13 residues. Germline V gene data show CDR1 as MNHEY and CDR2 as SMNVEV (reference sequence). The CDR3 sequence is CASSLNGASGYTF.

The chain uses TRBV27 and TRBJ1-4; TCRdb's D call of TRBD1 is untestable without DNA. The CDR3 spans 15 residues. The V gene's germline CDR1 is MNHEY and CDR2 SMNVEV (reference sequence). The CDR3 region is CASSPGTVTNEKLFF.

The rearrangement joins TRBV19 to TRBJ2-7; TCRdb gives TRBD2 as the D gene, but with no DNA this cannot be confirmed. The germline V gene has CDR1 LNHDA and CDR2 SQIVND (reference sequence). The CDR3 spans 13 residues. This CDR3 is CATTTGLRNEQYF.

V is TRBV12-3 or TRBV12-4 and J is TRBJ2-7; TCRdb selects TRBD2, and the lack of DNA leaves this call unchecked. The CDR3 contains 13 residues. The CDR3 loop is CASSYSGIYEQYF.

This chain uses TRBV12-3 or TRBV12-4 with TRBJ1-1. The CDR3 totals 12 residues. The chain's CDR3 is CASSLYRSEAFF.

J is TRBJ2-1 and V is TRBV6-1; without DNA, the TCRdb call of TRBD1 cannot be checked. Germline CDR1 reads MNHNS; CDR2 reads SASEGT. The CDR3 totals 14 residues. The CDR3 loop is CASTSRTGGFEQFF.

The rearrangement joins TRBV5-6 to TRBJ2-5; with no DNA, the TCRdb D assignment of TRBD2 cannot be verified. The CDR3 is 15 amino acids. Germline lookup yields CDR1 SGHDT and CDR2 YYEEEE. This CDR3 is CASSLVAGNQETQYF.

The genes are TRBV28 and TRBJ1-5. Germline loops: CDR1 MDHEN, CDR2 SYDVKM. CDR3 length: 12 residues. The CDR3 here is CASSYVDQPQHF.

Here the CDR3 reads CASSPYRGLAYNEQFF. The rearrangement joins TRBV5-4 to TRBJ2-1; TCRdb indicates TRBD1, and absent DNA this call remains unverified. The CDR3 length is 16 residues. The germline CDR1 and CDR2 sequences are SGHNT and YYREEE (reference sequence). The entire variable domain, with the rest obtained from reference TRBV5-4 and TRBJ2-1, is as follows: ETGVTQSPTHLIKTRGQQVTLRCSSQSGHNTVSWYQQALGQGPQFIFQYYREEENGRGNFPPRFSGLQFPNYSSELNVNALELDDSALYLCASSPYRGLAYNEQFFGPGTRLTVL.

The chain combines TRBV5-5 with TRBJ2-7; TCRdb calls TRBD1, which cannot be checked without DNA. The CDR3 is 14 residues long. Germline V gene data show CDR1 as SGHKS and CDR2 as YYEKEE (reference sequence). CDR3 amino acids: CASSFGWGVDEQYF.

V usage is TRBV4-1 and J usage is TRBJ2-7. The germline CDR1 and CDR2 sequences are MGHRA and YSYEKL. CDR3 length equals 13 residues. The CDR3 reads CASSQAPGYEQYF.

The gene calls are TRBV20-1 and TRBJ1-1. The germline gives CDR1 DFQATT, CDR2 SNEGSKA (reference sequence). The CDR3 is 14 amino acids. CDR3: CSARGVSLNTEAFF.

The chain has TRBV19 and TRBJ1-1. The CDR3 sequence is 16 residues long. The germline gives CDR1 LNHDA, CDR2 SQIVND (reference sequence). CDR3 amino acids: CASSIGVRVGNTEAFF.

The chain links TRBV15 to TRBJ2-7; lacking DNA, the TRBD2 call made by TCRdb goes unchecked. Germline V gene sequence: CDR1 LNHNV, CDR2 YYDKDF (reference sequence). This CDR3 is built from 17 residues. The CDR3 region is CATSRRLAEEGLYEQYF.

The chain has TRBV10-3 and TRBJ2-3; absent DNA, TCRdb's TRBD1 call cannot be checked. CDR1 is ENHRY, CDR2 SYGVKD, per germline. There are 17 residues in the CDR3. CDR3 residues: CAISESLGTGEADTQYF.

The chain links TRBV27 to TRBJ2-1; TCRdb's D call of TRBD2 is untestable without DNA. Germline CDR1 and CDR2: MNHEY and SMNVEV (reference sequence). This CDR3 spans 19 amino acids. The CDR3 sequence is CASSHPGLAGGPRKNEQFF.

CDR3 loop: CASSLGSVSQGGGYTF. J is TRBJ1-2 and V is TRBV11-2; TCRdb reports TRBD1, a call that lacks DNA to check it against. The CDR3 is made up of 16 amino acids. In germline, CDR1 is SGHAT, CDR2 FQNNGV.

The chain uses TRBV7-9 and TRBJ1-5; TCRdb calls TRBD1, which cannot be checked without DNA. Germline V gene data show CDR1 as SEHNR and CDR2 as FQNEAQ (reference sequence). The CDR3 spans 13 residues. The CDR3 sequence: CASAWDSNQPQHF.

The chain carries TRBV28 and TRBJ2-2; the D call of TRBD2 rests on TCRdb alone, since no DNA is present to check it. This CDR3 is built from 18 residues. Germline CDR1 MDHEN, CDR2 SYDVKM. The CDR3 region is CASSLDQGEGIDTGELFF.